These T cell receptor beta chains were read from a single sample in a study of PD-L1 blockade in urothelial cancer. TCRdb's copy holds only in-frame clones and misses some; the assay was immunoSEQ multiplex PCR. The sample has 70,000 to 90,000 clones, about 83% seen once. The sequences come from PBMCs, collected around atezolizumab (anti-PD-L1) treatment. The receptors shown here come from a man in his 60s with urothelial cancer. Both conserved end residues are part of each CDR3. Fields, in order: clone size, J gene, V gene, D gene, CDR3 DNA, CDR3 protein. The D gene is left open where the match is weak. Where a row states a size, it is once, few, many or the class of an expanded clone; other rows omit it.

.,TRBJ2-5,TRBV9,TRBD1,TGTGCCAGCGGACAGGGAGATTACCAAGAGACCCAGTACTTC,CASGQGDYQETQYF
.,TRBJ2-3,TRBV9,.,TGTGCCAGCAGCGTCAGTGAAGCGGAGTGGGTAGATACGCAGTATTTT,CASSVSEAEWVDTQYF
.,TRBJ1-1,TRBV19,.,TGTGCCAGCCGATCTCCGAGGACAGTTGTAGGCGAAGCTTTCTTT,CASRSPRTVVGEAFF
.,TRBJ2-6,TRBV5-1,TRBD1,TGCGCCAGCCGGGGGGCCGATCAGGACAGGGGGATTTCTGGGGCCAACGTCCTGACTTTC,CASRGADQDRGISGANVLTF
.,TRBJ1-1,TRBV28,.,TGTGCCTCCGTAGGGGGAATGGTTGAAGCTTTCTTT,CASVGGMVEAFF
.,TRBJ1-1,TRBV30,.,TGTGCCTGGGGGCCGGCCGAGAGTGAAGCTTTCTTT,CAWGPAESEAFF
.,TRBJ2-1,TRBV7-2,TRBD2,TGTGCCAGCCGAAGACTAGCGTCCAATGAGCAGTTCTTC,CASRRLASNEQFF
.,TRBJ2-1,TRBV7-8,TRBD2,TGTGCCAGCAGCACTATTTCTAGCGGGAGATCATACAATGAGCAGTTCTTC,CASSTISSGRSYNEQFF
.,TRBJ1-2,TRBV15,TRBD1,TGTGCCACCAGCAGAGATAACGACAGGGGGAGATATGGCTACACCTTC,CATSRDNDRGRYGYTF
.,TRBJ2-7,TRBV4-1,.,TGCGCCAGCAGCCAAGATTTACAGGAAGACTACGAGCAGTACTTC,CASSQDLQEDYEQYF
.,TRBJ1-2,TRBV5-4,.,TGTGCCAGCAGCCGCAACGGGGGAGCTAACTATGGCTACACCTTC,CASSRNGGANYGYTF
.,TRBJ2-5,TRBV27,TRBD1,TGTGCCAGCAAAAAAGACAGGGGTGTGGAGACCCAGTACTTC,CASKKDRGVETQYF
few,TRBJ2-7,TRBV5-4,TRBD2,TGTGCCAGCAGCTCTAGCGGGAAGTTGCTCGAGCAGTACTTC,CASSSSGKLLEQYF
.,TRBJ1-1,TRBV5-1,.,TGCGCCAGCAGCCAAACAACCGGGACACCGAACACTGAAGCTTTCTTT,CASSQTTGTPNTEAFF
once,TRBJ1-4,TRBV28,TRBD1,TGTGCCAGCAGGTCCGGGACAGGCGGCGAAAAACTGTTTTTT,CASRSGTGGEKLFF
.,TRBJ2-7,TRBV6-1,TRBD2,TGTGCCAGCCTAGCGGAGGGCCTCCTGGGCGAGCAGTACTTC,CASLAEGLLGEQYF
.,TRBJ2-1,TRBV19,.,TGTGCCAGTAACGGGGTGAGACTAGGAGACAATGAGCAGTTCTTC,CASNGVRLGDNEQFF
.,TRBJ2-1,TRBV7-8,TRBD1,TGTGCCAGCAGCTTACCTGGACAGGGTGGCTACAATGAGCAGTTCTTC,CASSLPGQGGYNEQFF
.,TRBJ2-2,TRBV5-1,TRBD2,TGCGCCAGCAGCATCGCCCAAGCGGGGGGGCTTATCGGGGAGCTGTTTTTT,CASSIAQAGGLIGELFF
.,TRBJ2-1,TRBV5-4,TRBD2,TGTGCCAGCAGCTTGGAGAGCGGGAGAGTCGGGGAGCAGTTCTTC,CASSLESGRVGEQFF
.,TRBJ1-2,TRBV25-1,.,TGTGCCAGCACGGAGGGTGCCTATGGCTACACCTTC,CASTEGAYGYTF
.,TRBJ1-5,TRBV19,.,TGTGCCAGTAGTATAGATACCGGGGGATGGGATCAGCCCCAGCATTTT,CASSIDTGGWDQPQHF
.,TRBJ2-3,TRBV11-3,.,TGTGCCAGCAGCAAGGACAGTGGAGACACAGATACGCAGTATTTT,CASSKDSGDTDTQYF
.,TRBJ1-5,TRBV27,TRBD1,TGTGCCAGCAGTTTGATCAAGGGGGCAAGTCAGCCCCAGCATTTT,CASSLIKGASQPQHF
.,TRBJ1-1,TRBV4-2,TRBD1,TGTGCCAGCAGCCAGATTGGGACAGGGGATTACGCTGAAGCTTTCTTT,CASSQIGTGDYAEAFF
.,TRBJ2-1,TRBV30,TRBD2,TGTGCCTGGAGTGCTGGACTAGCTCCCAATGAGCAGTTCTTC,CAWSAGLAPNEQFF
once,TRBJ1-4,TRBV29-1,.,TGCAGCGTTGGGTTAGGGGCCGATAATGAAAAACTGTTTTTT,CSVGLGADNEKLFF
.,TRBJ1-2,TRBV27,.,TGTGCCAGCAGTCCAGGGGTCGGCTATGGCTACACCTTC,CASSPGVGYGYTF
.,TRBJ1-5,TRBV19,.,TGTGCCAGTAGTCTGGACAGAAATCAGCCCCAGCATTTT,CASSLDRNQPQHF
.,TRBJ2-7,TRBV5-1,TRBD2,TGCGCCAGCAGCCCAGGGGTAGCGGGAGAGAACTACGAGCAGTACTTC,CASSPGVAGENYEQYF
.,TRBJ1-1,TRBV28,.,TGTGCCAGCAGTTTCTGGACAGTCGGAGAGAGAACTGAAGCTTTCTTT,CASSFWTVGERTEAFF
few,TRBJ1-1,TRBV7-2,.,TGTGCCAGCAGCCCGTGGGCCCGTGGGTCTGAAGCTTTCTTT,CASSPWARGSEAFF
.,TRBJ2-5,TRBV11-3,.,TGTGCCAGCAGAGACAGCAGAAACCAAGAGACCCAGTACTTC,CASRDSRNQETQYF
.,TRBJ2-4,TRBV5-1,.,TGCGCCAGCAGCCATGAGAAAAACATTCAGTACTTC,CASSHEKNIQYF
few,TRBJ2-7,TRBV2,.,TGTGCCAGCAGAAAGACAGGTTTTGACGAGCAGTACTTC,CASRKTGFDEQYF
.,TRBJ1-1,TRBV12-5,.,TGTGCTAGTGGTTTGGAAAGCTACACTGAAGCTTTCTTT,CASGLESYTEAFF
few,TRBJ2-4,TRBV5-6,TRBD1,TGTGCCAGCAGCGAACCGGGACAGCTAGCCAAAAACATTCAGTACTTC,CASSEPGQLAKNIQYF
.,TRBJ1-2,TRBV29-1,.,TGCAGCGCTGTAGGAGGAAGCGACTATGGCTACACCTTC,CSAVGGSDYGYTF
.,TRBJ2-3,TRBV5-4,TRBD1,TGTGCCAGCAGCCAACCGGGACAGGGAAGAGATACGCAGTATTTT,CASSQPGQGRDTQYF
.,TRBJ2-5,TRBV6-5,TRBD2,TGTGCCAGCACCCACTCGGCGGGGGGAGAGACCCAGTACTTC,CASTHSAGGETQYF
.,TRBJ1-3,TRBV30,.,TGTGCCTGGGGCCGGGACACCCTGGAGGACACCATATATTTT,CAWGRDTLEDTIYF
.,TRBJ2-7,TRBV27,.,TGTGCCAGCAGTTTATCCGGGACTTTGTTCTACGAGCAGTACTTC,CASSLSGTLFYEQYF
.,TRBJ1-1,TRBV5-4,.,TGTGCCAGCAGCTACGACAACATGAACACTGAAGCTTTCTTT,CASSYDNMNTEAFF
.,TRBJ1-1,TRBV19,TRBD1,TGTGCCAGTACCAGGGGACAGAGGGGCACTGAAGCTTTCTTT,CASTRGQRGTEAFF
.,TRBJ2-4,TRBV11-1,.,TGTGCCAGCAGCTTAACGCCCGGTTTAGCCAAAAACATTCAGTACTTC,CASSLTPGLAKNIQYF
.,TRBJ1-2,TRBV6-6,TRBD1,TGTGCCAGCAGTTACTCCCGAGGACAGGGTTCGGATGGCTACACCTTC,CASSYSRGQGSDGYTF
.,TRBJ2-7,TRBV4-3,.,TGCGCCAGCAGCCCCCAGGTAGGGAGTGGCTACGAGCAGTACTTC,CASSPQVGSGYEQYF
few,TRBJ1-2,TRBV5-1,TRBD1,TGCGCCAGCAGCCCCGGGACAGGTACTTATGGCTACACCTTC,CASSPGTGTYGYTF
.,TRBJ2-1,TRBV5-1,.,TGCGCCAGCAGCTCGCCGGGTCCAAGCTCCTACAATGAGCAGTTCTTC,CASSSPGPSSYNEQFF
.,TRBJ2-3,TRBV29-1,.,TGCAGCGTTGGACTGTTTAGCACAGATACGCAGTATTTT,CSVGLFSTDTQYF
few,TRBJ2-7,TRBV9,.,TGTGCCAGCAGCGTTAGGGGGGGGGAGCAGTACTTC,CASSVRGGEQYF
.,TRBJ2-7,TRBV2,.,TGTGCCAGCACCCCGTGGAGCGAGCAGTACTTC,CASTPWSEQYF
.,TRBJ2-5,TRBV6-1,.,TGTGCCAGCAGAGCCGGGACATCCCAAGAGACCCAGTACTTC,CASRAGTSQETQYF
.,TRBJ2-3,TRBV7-6,TRBD2,TGTGCCAGCAGCTGGACTAGCGGGAGCACAGATACGCAGTATTTT,CASSWTSGSTDTQYF
few,TRBJ1-1,TRBV30,.,TGTGCCTGGAGTCCCTGGGGAGGTAAGAACACTGAAGCTTTCTTT,CAWSPWGGKNTEAFF
.,TRBJ1-4,TRBV29-1,TRBD1,TGCAGCGTTGCCGGGACAGGGGTTGAAAAACTGTTTTTT,CSVAGTGVEKLFF
.,TRBJ1-2,TRBV27,.,TGTGCCAGCAGCCCGGGACAACGTAGGTGGGGCTACACCTTC,CASSPGQRRWGYTF